These 29 T cell receptor beta chains came from one sample sequenced in a study of blood T cell repertoires in COVID-19. The method was immunoSEQ multiplex PCR; TCRdb's version includes in-frame clones alone and lacks a portion of them. The table lists tens of thousands of clones, approximately 81% of them singletons, with over 15% in the top ten. Sequenced sample: peripheral blood. Receptors originate from a woman in her sixties or seventies with acute or convalescent COVID-19.

This chain connects TRBV19 to TRBJ2-3; possibly TRBD2 for D (5 bases). Germline loops: CDR1 LNHDA, CDR2 SQIVND (reference sequence). This CDR3 contains 14 residues. The V gene lost 6 bases and the J gene lost 0 bases, with 10 bases spanning the gap. For the CDR3, the DNA is TGTGCCAGTAGGAGCGGCTCTAGCACAGATACGCAGTATTTT. Amino acid sequence: CASRSGSSTDTQYF.

This chain joins TRBV7-6 and TRBJ1-1; no clear D. CDR3 length: 13 residues. Germline loops: CDR1 SGHVS, CDR2 FNYEAQ. V was pared by 3 bases and J by 2 bases, with 7 bases between. CDR3 sequence reads: CASSLGRNTEAFF. The CDR3 DNA follows: TGTGCCAGCAGCTTGGGCAGAAACACTGAAGCTTTCTTT.

The rearrangement joins TRBV4-3 to TRBJ2-7, with 7 positions matching TRBD1. This CDR3 comprises 15 residues. Germline CDR1 and CDR2: LGHNA and YSLEER. V lost 0 bases to trimming and J lost 7 bases; unmatched junction nucleotides: 9. The CDR3 is CASSQDWTGDWEQYF. In nucleotides, the CDR3 is TGCGCCAGCAGCCAAGACTGGACAGGAGATTGGGAGCAGTACTTC.

The chain combines TRBV18 with TRBJ2-1; TRBD2 matches 8 bases. The germline V gene encodes CDR1 KGHSH and CDR2 LQKENI. The CDR3 is 15 residues long. V lost 3 bases to trimming and J lost 8 bases; unmatched junction nucleotides: 9. The CDR3 reads CASSPNAGGDYEQFF. The DNA for the CDR3 is TGTGCCAGCTCACCTAACGCCGGGGGGGATTATGAGCAGTTCTTC.

The chain has TRBV18 and TRBJ1-1; 11 bases are shared with TRBD1. Losses at the gene ends were 6 bases for V and 11 bases for J; bases not matched to a gene: 5. Germline assignment: CDR1 KGHSH and CDR2 LQKENI. The CDR3 is made up of 12 amino acids. The CDR3 bases are TGTGCCAGCTCCCCGGACAGGGGGCACGCTTTCTTT. As protein: CASSPDRGHAFF. The full variable domain, rest sourced from reference TRBV18 and TRBJ1-1, is NAGVMQNPRHLVRRRGQEARLRCSPMKGHSHVYWYRQLPEEGLKFMVYLQKENIIDESGMPKERFSAEFPKEGPSILRIQQVVRGDSAAYFCASSPDRGHAFFGQGTRLTVV.

The CDR3 DNA sequence: TGTGCCAGCAGTGAGGGTCCGGGATTGGGCACCGGGGAGCTGTTTTTT. Translated, it gives CASSEGPGLGTGELFF. The rearrangement joins TRBV2 to TRBJ2-2; D may be TRBD2 (5 bases). Trimming left V 3 bases short and J 4 bases short, with 15 bases between. The germline CDR1 and CDR2 sequences are SNHLY and FYNNEI. There are 16 residues in the CDR3.

Written as DNA, the CDR3 is TGTGCCAGTTCACAGGGGGCCACCGGGGAGCTGTTTTTT. Its translation: CASSQGATGELFF. The chain is built from TRBV6-6 and TRBJ2-2, with 9 bases aligning to TRBD1. The length of the CDR3 is 13 residues. Looked up from germline, CDR1 is MNHNY and CDR2 is SVGAGI (reference sequence). V lost 9 bases and J lost 4; bases outside the gene matches: 3.

The rearrangement uses TRBV7-3 and TRBJ2-6; possibly TRBD1 for D (5 bases). Deletions cut 2 bases from V and 0 bases from J, with 8 bases between. CDR1 and CDR2 (germline): SGHTA, FQGTGA. The CDR3 spans 16 residues. DNA for the CDR3: TGTGCCAGCAGCTTAGACAGAAGCTCTGGGGCCAACGTCCTGACTTTC. It codes for CASSLDRSSGANVLTF.

The V and J genes are TRBV11-2 and TRBJ1-5; the D is unclear. Germline V lookup: CDR1 SGHAT, CDR2 FQNNGV. This CDR3 is built from 14 residues. With 1 base removed from V and 5 bases from J, the gap between germline ends came to 9 bases. The chain's CDR3 is CASSLVPSYQPQHF. The CDR3 region has the DNA TGTGCCAGCAGCTTAGTGCCCAGTTATCAGCCCCAGCATTTT. Complete variable domain (other parts from reference TRBV11-2 and TRBJ1-5): EAGVAQSPRYKIIEKRQSVAFWCNPISGHATLYWYQQILGQGPKLLIQFQNNGVVDDSQLPKDRFSAERLKGVDSTLKIQPAKLEDSAVYLCASSLVPSYQPQHFGDGTRLSIL.

V is TRBV28 and J is TRBJ1-4; D may be TRBD1 (6 bases). The CDR3 covers 15 residues. Germline V gene lookup returns CDR1 MDHEN and CDR2 SYDVKM. Trimming pared 1 base from V and 7 bases from J, leaving 13 bases between. CDR3 in amino acids: CASSLSQGSGEKLFF. CDR3 coding DNA: TGTGCCAGCAGTTTATCCCAGGGGTCGGGTGAAAAACTGTTTTTT.

The rearrangement uses TRBV3-1 (or the pseudogene TRBV3-2) and TRBJ1-3; D perhaps matches TRBD1 (6 bases). Trimming shortened V by 3 bases and J by 9 bases, and 21 bases separated the two germline ends. Germline values: CDR1 LGHDT, CDR2 YNNKEL (reference sequence). This CDR3 has 16 residues. CDR3 DNA sequence: TGTGCCAGCAGCCAGCTGCGGGGGCGAGACACCGGCACCATATATTTT. Translation gives CASSQLRGRDTGTIYF.

The chain uses TRBV5-1 and TRBJ2-7; tentatively, D is TRBD1 (6 bases). The V and J ends lost 0 bases and 4 bases respectively, with 14 bases between them. Germline CDR1 SGHRS, CDR2 YFSETQ. The CDR3 length is 15 residues. The CDR3 DNA reads TGCGCCAGCAGCTTGGGCAGGGGCCCATATTACGAGCAGTACGTC. It yields the protein CASSLGRGPYYEQYV.

The gene calls are TRBV10-2 and TRBJ2-1; 7 bases match TRBD1. CDR1 and CDR2 from the germline V gene are WSHSY and SAAADI. V lost 6 bases to trimming and J lost 0 bases; unmatched junction nucleotides: 8. This CDR3 comprises 16 residues. Here the CDR3 DNA reads TGCGCCAGCAGGCTGGGACAGTCGAGCTCCTACAATGAGCAGTTCTTC. It encodes CASRLGQSSSYNEQFF.

The genes are TRBV7-9 and TRBJ1-3; D is possibly TRBD1 (6 bases). Germline CDR1 and CDR2: SEHNR and FQNEAQ (reference sequence). This CDR3 contains 13 residues. V was shortened by 3 bases and J by 9 bases, with 12 bases between the two germline ends. The DNA of the CDR3 is TGTGCCAGCAGCTTGACGGGGGGCGGCACCATATATTTT. Its translation: CASSLTGGGTIYF.

This chain links TRBV13 with TRBJ1-5; D not certain. The CDR3 is made up of 14 amino acids. Trimming took 0 bases from V and 6 from J, leaving 9 bases between them. Germline V gene lookup returns CDR1 PRHDT and CDR2 FYEKMQ (reference sequence). The CDR3 region has the DNA TGTGCCAGCAGCTTAGGGCGTAACGGTCAGCCCCAGCATTTT. Its protein is CASSLGRNGQPQHF.

V is TRBV27 and J is TRBJ2-7, with TRBD1 matching over 12 bases. Trimming took 5 bases from V and 4 from J; bases not matched to a gene: 9. CDR1 MNHEY and CDR2 SMNVEV come from the germline V gene (reference sequence). This CDR3 contains 16 residues. This CDR3 is CASSPHPGQGAYEQYF. The DNA for the CDR3 is TGTGCCAGCAGTCCACACCCGGGACAGGGGGCTTACGAGCAGTACTTC.

CDR3 sequence reads: CASQIRTVNSPLHF. In DNA form, the CDR3 reads TGTGCCAGTCAAATCCGGACTGTGAATTCACCCCTCCACTTT. This chain links TRBV19 with TRBJ1-6, with unresolved D. Trimming took 8 bases from V and 7 from J, leaving 15 bases between them. Germline-derived CDR1 and CDR2 are LNHDA and SQIVND (reference sequence). This CDR3 is built from 14 residues.

The gene calls are TRBV9 and TRBJ1-2; 12 nucleotides agree with TRBD1. The CDR3 length is 15 residues. Germline loops: CDR1 SGDLS, CDR2 YYNGEE. Unmatched junction bases numbered 4, after V lost 4 bases and J lost 3 bases. The DNA of the CDR3 is TGTGCCAGCAGCCCCGGGACAGGGGGCGACTATGGCTACACCTTC. Encoded protein: CASSPGTGGDYGYTF. The full variable domain, with the rest looked up from reference TRBV9 and TRBJ1-2, is DSGVTQTPKHLITATGQRVTLRCSPRSGDLSVYWYQQSLDQGLQFLIQYYNGEERAKGNILERFSAQQFPDLHSELNLSSLELGDSALYFCASSPGTGGDYGYTFGSGTRLTVV.

The table lists this clone with a count of one. This chain links TRBV9 with TRBJ2-6; weak D call: TRBD1 (6 bases). The V end lost 4 bases, the J end lost 4 bases, and 18 bases lay between the germline ends. The CDR3 contains 17 residues. Germline loops: CDR1 SGDLS, CDR2 YYNGEE. The chain's CDR3 is CASSPTGTPPGANVLTF. CDR3 in DNA: TGTGCCAGCAGCCCAACAGGGACCCCCCCAGGGGCCAACGTCCTGACTTTC.

The rearrangement links TRBV2 to TRBJ1-5; maybe TRBD1 (6 bases). Per germline, CDR1 SNHLY and CDR2 FYNNEI. The CDR3 sequence is 15 residues long. V was clipped by 2 bases and J by 4 bases, with 12 bases between them. CDR3 sequence reads: CASSEFTQGNQPQHF. CDR3 nucleotide sequence: TGTGCCAGCAGTGAATTTACCCAGGGGAATCAGCCCCAGCATTTT.

The chain recombines TRBV24-1 with TRBJ2-3; no clear D gene. This CDR3 spans 15 amino acids. The ends were cut back, 1 base at V and 1 base at J, with 8 bases in the middle. CDR1 is KGHDR, CDR2 SFDVKD, per germline. DNA of the CDR3: TGTGCCACCAGTGATTTTCAGGCAGGCACAGATACGCAGTATTTT. It is translated as CATSDFQAGTDTQYF.

The genes are TRBV30 and TRBJ1-2, with D unclear. Germline CDR1 is GTSNPN and CDR2 is SVGIG (reference sequence). The germline V and J ends were trimmed by 1 base and 7 bases, with 7 bases remaining between them. The CDR3 covers 11 residues. The CDR3 is CAWSGSSGYTF. CDR3 DNA sequence: TGTGCCTGGAGTGGGAGTTCTGGCTACACCTTC.

The V and J genes are TRBV5-1 and TRBJ2-1; tentative D call: TRBD1 (5 bases). Trimming took off 0 bases at V and 6 bases at J, with 13 bases between the two ends. CDR3 length: 15 residues. Germline CDR1 reads SGHRS; CDR2 reads YFSETQ. CDR3 loop: CASSLVLGEGNEQFF. As DNA, the CDR3 is TGCGCCAGCAGCTTGGTCTTAGGGGAAGGCAATGAGCAGTTCTTC.

This clone was detected ten times or more. The chain links TRBV2 to TRBJ2-3; 11 positions match TRBD1. The CDR3 contains 15 residues. Germline V gene lookup returns CDR1 SNHLY and CDR2 FYNNEI. The trim removed 7 bases at V and 2 bases at J, leaving 5 bases unmatched. The CDR3 spells CASKRDRGFTDTQYF. CDR3 in DNA: TGTGCCAGCAAAAGGGACAGGGGGTTCACAGATACGCAGTATTTT.

This clone was counted only a few times. V gene TRBV5-1 combines with J gene TRBJ1-1; no definite D call. The V gene lost 2 bases and the J gene lost 12 bases, with 14 bases spanning the gap. Looked up from germline, CDR1 is SGHRS and CDR2 is YFSETQ. CDR3 size: 12 residues. The CDR3 sequence: CASSFEGRVPFF. The CDR3 nucleotides read TGCGCCAGCAGCTTTGAGGGCCGCGTCCCTTTCTTT.

This sequence joins TRBV6-5 and TRBJ1-2; no clear D gene. The CDR3 covers 15 residues. Germline CDR1 is MNHEY and CDR2 is SVGAGI. Trimming stripped 1 base from V and 3 bases from J, with 12 bases between. This CDR3 reads CASSYFGQNYYGYTF. The CDR3 DNA reads as TGTGCCAGCAGTTACTTTGGGCAGAACTACTATGGCTACACCTTC.

DNA of the CDR3: TGTGCCAGCAGCTTTGGGGGGTACTCTGGAAACACCATATATTTT. It specifies CASSFGGYSGNTIYF. This chain links TRBV7-9 with TRBJ1-3; weak D call: TRBD1 (5 bases). The germline V gene encodes CDR1 SEHNR and CDR2 FQNEAQ (reference sequence). The CDR3 totals 15 residues. V was trimmed by 3 bases and J by 0 bases, leaving 9 bases between them. Using reference TRBV7-9 and TRBJ1-3 for the parts outside the CDR3, the full variable domain is DTGVSQNPRHKITKRGQNVTFRCDPISEHNRLYWYRQTLGQGPEFLTYFQNEAQLEKSRLLSDRFSAERPKGSFSTLEIQRTEQGDSAMYLCASSFGGYSGNTIYFGEGSWLTVV.

The sample holds one count of this clone. The J gene is TRBJ2-7, the V gene TRBV5-6; 12 bases fit TRBD1. The CDR3 length is 16 residues. Germline loops: CDR1 SGHDT, CDR2 YYEEEE. The V gene end was trimmed by 4 bases and the J gene end by 3 bases; junction bases not matched to a gene: 8. The CDR3 DNA sequence: TGTGCCAGCAGCGTCGGGGACAGGGGGCCACACTACGAGCAGTACTTC. Its protein product is CASSVGDRGPHYEQYF.

This chain joins TRBV7-6 and TRBJ1-1, with 7 nucleotides matching TRBD1. Germline values: CDR1 SGHVS, CDR2 FNYEAQ. The CDR3 consists of 17 residues. V lost 5 bases and J lost 0; bases outside the gene matches: 12. CDR3 sequence: CASSKSKDRVLNTEAFF. For the CDR3, the DNA is TGTGCCAGCAGCAAATCGAAAGACAGGGTTTTGAACACTGAAGCTTTCTTT.